This TCR beta chain was found in a study of blood T cell repertoires in COVID-19. Study-level background: Acute and convalescent COVID-19 samples came from the United States, Italy and Spain. PBMCs, B-cell-depleted T cells, or T cells provided the cDNA or gDNA that made up the material.

V lost 6 bases and J 1 base, leaving 10 bases between the germline ends. The length of the CDR3 is 13 residues. Per the germline V gene, CDR1 is SGHRS and CDR2 is YFSETQ. The assay was immunoSEQ multiplex PCR, and TCRdb's table has in-frame clones only and misses some. The table records more than 100,000 clones, about 90% of them present only once. The sample consisted of peripheral blood. V gene TRBV5-1 combines with J gene TRBJ1-1; D is perhaps TRBD1 (5 bases). This clonotype was obtained from a woman aged 70-85 years with acute or convalescent COVID-19. The CDR3 sequence: CASKVGGNTEAFF. The CDR3 DNA reads TGCGCCAGCAAGGTCGGGGGGAACACTGAAGCTTTCTTT.